One and the same sample provided the 4 T cell receptor beta chains below, sequenced in a study of blood T cells in healthy people across ages. The second PCR ran about 6 to 11 cycles with a sample-barcoded 5' primer and J-beta primers. Each CDR3 protein gets one entry after TCRdb re-called the 5' RACE reads with MiXCR. The sample contains 550,000 to 750,000 distinct CDR3 sequences, roughly 21% of which appear only once. The sequencing input was blood. These receptors all stem from a man aged 70-80 years in good health.

The sample holds a few counts of this clonotype. The chain employs TRBV6-1 and TRBJ2-3; D could derive from TRBD1 or TRBD2 (5 bases each). Germline V CDR1 and CDR2: MNHNS, SASEGT. The germline V and J ends were trimmed by 9 bases and 8 bases, with 27 bases remaining between them. There are 16 residues in the CDR3. The CDR3 region has the DNA TGTGCCAGTTCGTCGACCAGCCGGGACCTAGCCGCTACGCAGTATTTT. The encoded protein is CASSSTSRDLAATQYF.

The chain has TRBV12-3 or TRBV12-4 and TRBJ2-1, with 8 bases lining up with TRBD1. Unmatched junction bases numbered 4, after V lost 7 bases and J lost 8 bases. The CDR3 runs to 12 residues. The CDR3 coding sequence is TGTGCCAGCAAGACAGGGGTTTATGAGCAGTTCTTC. Translation: CASKTGVYEQFF.

This clonotype has only a few counts. The rearrangement joins TRBV20-1 to TRBJ2-5, with TRBD2 as a possible D gene (6 bases). The ends were cut back, 3 bases at V and 1 base at J, with 12 bases in the middle. The CDR3 spans 14 residues. The germline CDR1 and CDR2 sequences are DFQATT and SNEGSKA (reference sequence). The CDR3 region is CSASEWGGQETQYF. CDR3 sequence (DNA): TGCAGTGCTAGCGAGTGGGGAGGCCAAGAGACCCAGTACTTC.

The chain employs TRBV4-1 and TRBJ2-2; no clear D gene. Trimming shortened V by 4 bases and J by 4 bases, and 10 bases separated the two germline ends. Per the germline V gene, CDR1 is MGHRA and CDR2 is YSYEKL. The CDR3 loop spans 14 amino acids. CDR3: CASSLEESTGELFF. The CDR3 DNA is TGCGCCAGCAGCCTCGAGGAGAGCACCGGGGAGCTGTTTTTT.